This TCR beta chain was captured by sequencing in a study of cytomegalovirus exposure and HLA in healthy donors. Germline CDR1 reads MNHEY; CDR2 reads SVGAGI. V gave up 7 bases and J gave up 5 bases; unmatched junction bases: 4. The CDR3 spans 12 residues. PCR employed 60 Vbeta and 13 Jbeta primers. Profiling relied on immunoSEQ multiplex PCR, and the TCRdb table lists in-frame clones only, not all of them. The sample lists hundreds of thousands of clones, roughly 80% seen once, with 4.5% to 7% in the top ten. The sample taken for sequencing was PBMCs. The TCR originated in a man aged 35-49 years in good health and CMV-seropositive. J is TRBJ2-5 and V is TRBV6-5; 7 positions match TRBD2. CDR3 residues: CASTSGGETQYF. The CDR3, as DNA: TGTGCCAGCACCTCCGGGGGGGAGACCCAGTACTTC.